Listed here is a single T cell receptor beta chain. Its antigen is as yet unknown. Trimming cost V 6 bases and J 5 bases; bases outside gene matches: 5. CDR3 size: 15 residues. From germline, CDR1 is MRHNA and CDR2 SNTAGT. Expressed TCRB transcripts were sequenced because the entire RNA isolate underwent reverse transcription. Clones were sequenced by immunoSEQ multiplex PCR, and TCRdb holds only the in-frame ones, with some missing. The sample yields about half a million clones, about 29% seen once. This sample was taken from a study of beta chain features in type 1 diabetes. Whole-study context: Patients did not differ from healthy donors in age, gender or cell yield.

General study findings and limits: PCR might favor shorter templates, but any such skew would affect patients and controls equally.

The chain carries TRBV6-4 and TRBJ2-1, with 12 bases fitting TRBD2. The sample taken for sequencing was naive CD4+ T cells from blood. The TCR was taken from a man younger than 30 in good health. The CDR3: CASSNGLAGNNEQFF. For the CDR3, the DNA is TGTGCCAGCAGCAACGGACTAGCGGGAAACAATGAGCAGTTCTTC.